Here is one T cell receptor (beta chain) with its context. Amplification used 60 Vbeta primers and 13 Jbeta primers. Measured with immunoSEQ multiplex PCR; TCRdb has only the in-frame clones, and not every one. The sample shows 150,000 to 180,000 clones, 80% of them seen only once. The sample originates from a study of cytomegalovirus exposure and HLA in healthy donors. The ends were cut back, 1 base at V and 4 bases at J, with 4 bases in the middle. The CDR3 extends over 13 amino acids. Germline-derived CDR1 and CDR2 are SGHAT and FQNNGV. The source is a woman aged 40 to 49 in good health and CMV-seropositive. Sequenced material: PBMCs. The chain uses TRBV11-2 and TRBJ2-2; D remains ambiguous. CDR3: CASSLVVTGELFF. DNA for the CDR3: TGTGCCAGCAGCTTAGTAGTCACCGGGGAGCTGTTTTTT.